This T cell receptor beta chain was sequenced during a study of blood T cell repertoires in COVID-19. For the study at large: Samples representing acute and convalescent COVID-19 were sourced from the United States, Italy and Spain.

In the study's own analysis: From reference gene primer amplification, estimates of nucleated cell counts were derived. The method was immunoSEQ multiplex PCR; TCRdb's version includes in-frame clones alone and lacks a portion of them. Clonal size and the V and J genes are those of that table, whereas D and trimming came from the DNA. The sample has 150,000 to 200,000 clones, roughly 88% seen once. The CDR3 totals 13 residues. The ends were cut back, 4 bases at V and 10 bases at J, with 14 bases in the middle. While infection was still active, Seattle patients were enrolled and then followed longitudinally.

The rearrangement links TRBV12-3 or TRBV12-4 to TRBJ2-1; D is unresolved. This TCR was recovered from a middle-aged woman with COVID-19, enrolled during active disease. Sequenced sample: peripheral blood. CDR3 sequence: CASSSSFGGEQFF. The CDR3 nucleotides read TGTGCCAGCAGTTCCTCCTTCGGCGGAGAGCAGTTCTTC.